Below, 3 T cell receptor beta chains from the same sample are listed, as sequenced in a study of circulating CD8 cells and anti-PD-1 response in melanoma. Each library started from roughly 15 ng of total RNA using the QIAseq Immune Repertoire TCR panel. TCRdb independently ran MiXCR on the reads; one entry per CDR3 protein. The table lists several hundred distinct CDR3 sequences, 8.8% of them singletons, with under 45% in the top ten. Live CD3+CD8+TCRalphabeta+ cells were sorted into four subsets by PD-1 and/or TIGIT. The material sequenced was CD8+ T cells from PBMCs, taken at baseline or after one month of anti-PD-1 therapy (not recorded which). The receptors derive from a human donor with melanoma.

This clonotype is termed large. The V gene is TRBV20-1, the J gene TRBJ2-2, with 10 positions matching TRBD2. The junction had 0 bases not matched to a gene; V was cut back by 2 bases and J by 3 bases. CDR3 length equals 14 residues. The V gene's germline CDR1 is DFQATT and CDR2 SNEGSKA (reference sequence). The CDR3 is CSARLAGDTGELFF. Here the CDR3 DNA reads TGCAGTGCTAGACTAGCGGGAGACACCGGGGAGCTGTTTTTT.

By share of the sample, this clonotype is medium-sized. The chain couples TRBV27 to TRBJ2-7; TRBD2 aligns across 7 bases. The CDR3 runs 16 residues. Germline CDR1 reads MNHEY; CDR2 reads SMNVEV (reference sequence). Trimming took 5 bases from V and 1 from J; bases not matched to a gene: 11. The CDR3 protein is CASSPASGYYSYEQYF. In DNA form, the CDR3 reads TGTGCCAGCAGTCCCGCTAGCGGTTATTATTCCTACGAGCAGTACTTC.

This clonotype rates as medium-sized (0.01 to 0.1%). V gene TRBV28 combines with J gene TRBJ1-3, with D unresolved. V shed 5 bases and J shed 3 bases, with 11 bases lying between them. The CDR3 consists of 14 residues. CDR1 and CDR2 from the germline V gene are MDHEN and SYDVKM. The chain's CDR3 is CASSIPPVGNTIYF. The CDR3 DNA reads TGTGCCAGCAGTATCCCACCGGTTGGAAACACCATATATTTT.